The clone carrying this T cell receptor (beta chain) was detected once. This sample is part of a study of blood T cell repertoires in COVID-19. The method was immunoSEQ multiplex PCR; TCRdb's version includes in-frame clones alone and lacks a portion of them. Of more than 150,000 clones listed, around 80% are singletons. The CDR3 covers 18 residues. With V trimmed by 2 bases and J by 7 bases, 9 bases remained unmatched. Germline values: CDR1 SGHNT, CDR2 YYREEE (reference sequence). Material: peripheral blood. The receptor was derived from a man aged 50-59 years who had recovered from COVID-19. V usage is TRBV5-4 and J usage is TRBJ2-2, with 15 positions matching TRBD2. The CDR3: CASSFKPGLAGGVGELFF. The CDR3 DNA sequence: TGTGCCAGCAGCTTTAAACCGGGACTAGCGGGAGGCGTCGGGGAGCTGTTTTTT.